Given below is one T cell receptor beta chain in context. Amplified TCR beta CDR3 regions derived from RNA transcripts. Using the HTBI primer set, a first-round RT-PCR was run on the TCR CDR3. TCRdb called the multiplex PCR reads again in MiXCR, with one record for every CDR3 protein. The sample yields around 500,000 distinct CDR3 sequences, about 16% seen once. The data originate from a study of T cells in Graves' hyperthyroidism and ophthalmopathy. The length of the CDR3 is 11 residues. From germline, CDR1 is MNHEY and CDR2 SMNVEV (reference sequence). Trimming shortened V by 3 bases and J by 14 bases, and 11 bases separated the two germline ends. Ophthalmopathy patients showed a Clinical Activity Score of at least 3, NOSPECS grade of at least 4 and duration under 3 months. Each diagnosis was grounded in clinical symptoms, serum thyroxine and TRAb, thyroid ultrasound, and orbital computed tomography. Source material for PBMCs was 10 ml fresh peripheral blood.

The chain recombines TRBV27 with TRBJ2-1; D is perhaps TRBD2 (5 bases). The receptor's source is a woman in her 30s with Graves' ophthalmopathy. Sequencing was carried out using blood. As DNA, the CDR3 is TGTGCCAGCAGTTTTTCGGGGAGAGAGTTCTTC. Its protein is CASSFSGREFF.